This T cell receptor (beta chain) was profiled in a study of T-cell reconstitution after alpha-beta-depleted transplantation in children. Study-level findings and limits: Some patients' high day-60 TCRbeta diversity was attributed to recipient cells surviving conditioning. Counts and diversity of T cells one year after transplant came mostly from newly produced T cells. About two months after transplant, alpha-beta T cells reportedly came from several hundred expanded graft clones.

Trimming shortened V by 3 bases and J by 0 bases, and 6 bases separated the two germline ends. CDR3 length: 13 amino acids. Germline-derived CDR1 and CDR2 are SGHAT and FQDESV (reference sequence). Unique molecular identifiers were used to barcode this TCRbeta library. TCRdb processed the PCR reads anew with MiXCR; each CDR3 protein has one entry. The data contain 500,000 to 650,000 distinct CDR3 sequences, about an eighth of them singletons. This clonotype has a count of ten or more. Its antigen is not identified. The TCR sequence derives from a female patient aged 2-15 years who had a stem cell transplant for aplastic anemia, so the T cells may come from the graft donor. The rearrangement links TRBV11-1 to TRBJ2-7, with D perhaps matching TRBD1 (5 bases). The sequencing here drew on PBMCs, mostly from graft donor cells, taken 180 days after TCRalphabeta/CD19-depleted stem cell transplant. The CDR3 here is CASSFDSSYEQYF. For the CDR3, the DNA is TGTGCCAGCAGCTTCGACAGCTCCTACGAGCAGTACTTC. The variable domain in full, completed from reference TRBV11-1 and TRBJ2-7, reads EAEVAQSPRYKITEKSQAVAFWCDPISGHATLYWYRQILGQGPELLVQFQDESVVDDSQLPKDRFSAERLKGVDSTLKIQPAELGDSAMYLCASSFDSSYEQYFGPGTRLTVT.